This record concerns one T cell receptor beta chain sequence. Its antigen is not identified. In germline, CDR1 is SEHNR, CDR2 FQNEAQ (reference sequence). Trimming removed 6 bases from V and 6 bases from J, with 8 bases in between. The CDR3 consists of 12 residues. The PCR was carried out with 60 Vbeta primers and 13 Jbeta primers. Study processing details: Some 9.9 million of some 80 million unique TCR beta chains were shared, per a later count. Clones were read by immunoSEQ multiplex PCR, and TCRdb kept only the in-frame ones, dropping some. V and J calls and clone size come straight from that table; D and trimming were deduced from the DNA. The sample records about 160,000 clones, around 80% being singletons. The sample originates from a study of cytomegalovirus exposure and HLA in healthy donors. Findings and caveats of the study: In an earlier analysis, most TCR beta V segments were productive about 87% or about 30% of the time. Rare TCR sequences predominated, though certain public TCRs were found in many donors. As a later analysis revealed, most CMV-associated TCR beta chains appeared HLA-restricted.

Sample: PBMCs. The chain is built from TRBV7-9 and TRBJ1-4; D unresolved. The TCR was taken from a male donor in good health and CMV-seropositive. The CDR3 sequence is CASRAVDEKLFF. The CDR3 nucleotides read TGTGCCAGCAGGGCAGTGGATGAAAAACTGTTTTTT.